This T cell receptor beta chain was sequenced during a study of cytomegalovirus exposure and HLA in healthy donors. Clones were read by immunoSEQ multiplex PCR, and TCRdb kept only the in-frame ones, dropping some. The repertoire holds roughly 150,000 clones, with around nine tenths as singletons. This CDR3 comprises 14 residues. Germline V gene lookup returns CDR1 SSHAT and CDR2 FNYEAQ (reference sequence). The donors were in the approximately 120-subject validation cohort, distinct from the approximately 670-subject first cohort. Broader study findings: The classifier reportedly diagnosed cytomegalovirus status with high sensitivity and specificity.

This clone was detected only once. The antigen is undetermined. Sequence at one end of the junction differs from germline and may be a read error. The chain employs TRBV7-7 and TRBJ2-5, with TRBD1 identical over 8 bases. The source material was PBMCs. This sequence was found in a man aged 18 to 29 in good health and CMV-seronegative. CDR3 loop: CASSLADRAQTQYF. The DNA for the CDR3 is TGTGCTAGCAGCTTAGCGGACAGGGCCCAGACCCAGTACTTC.